Listed here are 15 T cell receptor beta chains from one sample, sequenced in a study of blood T cell repertoires in COVID-19. The table came from immunoSEQ multiplex PCR; TCRdb's copy has only in-frame clones and leaves some out. Seen here are 110,000 or so clones, about four fifths observed once, and the top ten hold approximately 8.1%. Material: peripheral blood. All receptors come from a woman aged 40 to 55 with acute or convalescent COVID-19.

V is TRBV9 and J is TRBJ1-1, with no clear D. Trimming stripped 0 bases from V and 6 bases from J, with 12 bases between. Germline V CDR1 and CDR2: SGDLS, YYNGEE. This CDR3 is built from 14 residues. CDR3 coding DNA: TGTGCCAGCAGCGTAGCGATCGGAGGGTCTGAAGCTTTCTTT. Translating gives CASSVAIGGSEAFF.

This clone was picked up one time. The rearrangement uses TRBV7-9 and TRBJ1-2, with 8 bases aligning to TRBD1. The germline CDR1 and CDR2 sequences are SEHNR and FQNEAQ (reference sequence). This CDR3 comprises 14 residues. The trim removed 1 base at V and 7 bases at J, leaving 5 bases unmatched. Here the CDR3 reads CASSLEGTGSGYTF. CDR3 DNA: TGTGCCAGCAGCTTAGAAGGGACAGGATCTGGCTACACCTTC. The full variable domain, its missing parts supplied by reference TRBV7-9 and TRBJ1-2, is DTGVSQNPRHKITKRGQNVTFRCDPISEHNRLYWYRQTLGQGPEFLTYFQNEAQLEKSRLLSDRFSAERPKGSFSTLEIQRTEQGDSAMYLCASSLEGTGSGYTFGSGTRLTVV.

The chain is built from TRBV6-5 and TRBJ1-2; no definite D call. CDR1 MNHEY and CDR2 SVGAGI come from the germline V gene. V was pared by 7 bases and J by 0 bases, with 12 bases between. This CDR3 comprises 14 residues. This CDR3 is CASKEEGANYGYTF. In DNA, the CDR3 is TGTGCCAGCAAGGAAGAAGGAGCTAACTATGGCTACACCTTC.

The V and J genes are TRBV5-1 and TRBJ1-2; D is uncertain. The CDR3 is 12 amino acids. CDR1 is SGHRS and CDR2 is YFSETQ in the germline V gene. Trimming shortened V by 2 bases and J by 3 bases, and 5 bases separated the two germline ends. The CDR3 spells CASSFGDYGYTF. The CDR3 region has the DNA TGCGCCAGCAGCTTCGGGGACTATGGCTACACCTTC. The complete variable domain, with remaining parts taken from reference TRBV5-1 and TRBJ1-2, reads KAGVTQTPRYLIKTRGQQVTLSCSPISGHRSVSWYQQTPGQGLQFLFEYFSETQRNKGNFPGRFSGRQFSNSRSEMNVSTLELGDSALYLCASSFGDYGYTFGSGTRLTVV.

This clone was picked up one time. CDR3: CASSPGTDFLHF. Here the CDR3 DNA reads TGTGCCAGCAGCCCCGGAACAGATTTCCTCCACTTT. The chain has TRBV9 and TRBJ1-6; no clear D gene. The germline CDR1 and CDR2 sequences are SGDLS and YYNGEE. V was trimmed by 4 bases and J by 15 bases, leaving 14 bases between them. CDR3 length: 12 residues.

V usage is TRBV19 and J usage is TRBJ1-1; a possible D gene is TRBD1 (6 bases). The CDR3 totals 14 residues. CDR1 and CDR2 (germline): LNHDA, SQIVND (reference sequence). V dropped 3 bases and J dropped 5 bases, with 13 bases sitting between them. In nucleotides, the CDR3 is TGTGCCAGTAGTATCATAAGGGGGTGGACTGAAGCTTTCTTT. This encodes CASSIIRGWTEAFF.

The gene calls are TRBV7-2 and TRBJ1-5, with 7 bases matching TRBD1. The J segment lost 2 bases and the V segment lost 5 bases, leaving 3 bases of the junction unmatched. Germline V gene sequence: CDR1 SGHTA, CDR2 FQGNSA. The CDR3 is 14 residues long. The CDR3 nucleotides read TGTGCCAGCAGCCCCACAGGGGGCAATCAGCCCCAGCATTTT. Translating gives CASSPTGGNQPQHF.

This clone was detected once. V usage is TRBV4-3 and J usage is TRBJ2-5; unclear D gene. The V end lost 0 bases, the J end lost 5 bases, and 7 bases lay between the germline ends. The germline CDR1 and CDR2 sequences are LGHNA and YSLEER. This CDR3 is 13 amino acids long. The CDR3 sequence is CASSQDTRETQYF. CDR3 coding DNA: TGCGCCAGCAGCCAAGATACGAGGGAGACCCAGTACTTC.

This chain links TRBV5-1 with TRBJ2-7; 9 bases line up with TRBD1. The CDR3 contains 15 residues. Looked up from germline, CDR1 is SGHRS and CDR2 is YFSETQ. J was trimmed by 2 bases and V by 4 bases; bases with no gene match: 7. The CDR3 DNA reads TGCGCCAGCAGCCTTCAGACAGGGGGTACCTACGAGCAGTACTTC. Translating gives CASSLQTGGTYEQYF.

The chain uses TRBV7-2 and TRBJ2-4; no definite D call. Germline V CDR1 and CDR2: SGHTA, FQGNSA. This CDR3 region has 15 residues. V was shortened by 1 base and J by 2 bases, with 9 bases between the two germline ends. In nucleotides, the CDR3 is TGTGCCAGCAGCTTAGACGGGTCGTCCAAAAACATTCAGTACTTC. Protein: CASSLDGSSKNIQYF.

The chain couples TRBV3-1 (or the pseudogene TRBV3-2) to TRBJ2-6; D may be TRBD1 (5 bases). The CDR3 spans 15 residues. The V gene's germline CDR1 is LGHDT and CDR2 YNNKEL (reference sequence). V was clipped by 4 bases and J by 0 bases, with 7 bases between them. The CDR3 DNA follows: TGTGCCAGCAGCCCCGACAGCTCTGGGGCCAACGTCCTGACTTTC. This gives the protein CASSPDSSGANVLTF.

This sequence joins TRBV6-5 and TRBJ1-2; 9 bases match TRBD1. Losses at the gene ends were 7 bases for V and 8 bases for J; bases not matched to a gene: 14. This CDR3 has 15 amino acids. Germline values: CDR1 MNHEY, CDR2 SVGAGI. This CDR3 reads CASTDPGQGVEGYTF. CDR3 coding DNA: TGTGCCAGCACCGACCCGGGACAGGGTGTTGAAGGCTACACCTTC.

This chain links TRBV27 with TRBJ2-3, with 11 bases identical to TRBD2. The CDR3 loop spans 18 amino acids. From germline, CDR1 is MNHEY and CDR2 SMNVEV (reference sequence). The ends lost 6 bases at V and 3 bases at J; junction bases unmatched: 14. The CDR3: CASSRYNIAGGQTDTQYF. CDR3 coding DNA: TGTGCCAGCAGCCGATATAACATAGCGGGGGGGCAAACAGATACGCAGTATTTT.

This chain joins TRBV2 and TRBJ1-4; 9 bases map to TRBD1. Per germline, CDR1 SNHLY and CDR2 FYNNEI. The CDR3 is 17 residues long. V was clipped by 0 bases and J by 0 bases; unmatched bases: 2. CDR3 loop: CASSEADRGPTNEKLFF. The CDR3 DNA reads TGTGCCAGCAGTGAAGCGGACAGGGGACCAACTAATGAAAAACTGTTTTTT.

The chain joins TRBV3-1 (or the pseudogene TRBV3-2) to TRBJ2-3, with a weak D call TRBD2 (6 bases). The germline V gene encodes CDR1 LGHDT and CDR2 YNNKEL (reference sequence). The V and J ends lost 1 base and 6 bases respectively, with 8 bases between them. The CDR3 is 13 residues long. The CDR3 DNA reads as TGTGCCAGCAGCCAAGTTCGGGGGGATACGCAGTATTTT. This sequence encodes CASSQVRGDTQYF.